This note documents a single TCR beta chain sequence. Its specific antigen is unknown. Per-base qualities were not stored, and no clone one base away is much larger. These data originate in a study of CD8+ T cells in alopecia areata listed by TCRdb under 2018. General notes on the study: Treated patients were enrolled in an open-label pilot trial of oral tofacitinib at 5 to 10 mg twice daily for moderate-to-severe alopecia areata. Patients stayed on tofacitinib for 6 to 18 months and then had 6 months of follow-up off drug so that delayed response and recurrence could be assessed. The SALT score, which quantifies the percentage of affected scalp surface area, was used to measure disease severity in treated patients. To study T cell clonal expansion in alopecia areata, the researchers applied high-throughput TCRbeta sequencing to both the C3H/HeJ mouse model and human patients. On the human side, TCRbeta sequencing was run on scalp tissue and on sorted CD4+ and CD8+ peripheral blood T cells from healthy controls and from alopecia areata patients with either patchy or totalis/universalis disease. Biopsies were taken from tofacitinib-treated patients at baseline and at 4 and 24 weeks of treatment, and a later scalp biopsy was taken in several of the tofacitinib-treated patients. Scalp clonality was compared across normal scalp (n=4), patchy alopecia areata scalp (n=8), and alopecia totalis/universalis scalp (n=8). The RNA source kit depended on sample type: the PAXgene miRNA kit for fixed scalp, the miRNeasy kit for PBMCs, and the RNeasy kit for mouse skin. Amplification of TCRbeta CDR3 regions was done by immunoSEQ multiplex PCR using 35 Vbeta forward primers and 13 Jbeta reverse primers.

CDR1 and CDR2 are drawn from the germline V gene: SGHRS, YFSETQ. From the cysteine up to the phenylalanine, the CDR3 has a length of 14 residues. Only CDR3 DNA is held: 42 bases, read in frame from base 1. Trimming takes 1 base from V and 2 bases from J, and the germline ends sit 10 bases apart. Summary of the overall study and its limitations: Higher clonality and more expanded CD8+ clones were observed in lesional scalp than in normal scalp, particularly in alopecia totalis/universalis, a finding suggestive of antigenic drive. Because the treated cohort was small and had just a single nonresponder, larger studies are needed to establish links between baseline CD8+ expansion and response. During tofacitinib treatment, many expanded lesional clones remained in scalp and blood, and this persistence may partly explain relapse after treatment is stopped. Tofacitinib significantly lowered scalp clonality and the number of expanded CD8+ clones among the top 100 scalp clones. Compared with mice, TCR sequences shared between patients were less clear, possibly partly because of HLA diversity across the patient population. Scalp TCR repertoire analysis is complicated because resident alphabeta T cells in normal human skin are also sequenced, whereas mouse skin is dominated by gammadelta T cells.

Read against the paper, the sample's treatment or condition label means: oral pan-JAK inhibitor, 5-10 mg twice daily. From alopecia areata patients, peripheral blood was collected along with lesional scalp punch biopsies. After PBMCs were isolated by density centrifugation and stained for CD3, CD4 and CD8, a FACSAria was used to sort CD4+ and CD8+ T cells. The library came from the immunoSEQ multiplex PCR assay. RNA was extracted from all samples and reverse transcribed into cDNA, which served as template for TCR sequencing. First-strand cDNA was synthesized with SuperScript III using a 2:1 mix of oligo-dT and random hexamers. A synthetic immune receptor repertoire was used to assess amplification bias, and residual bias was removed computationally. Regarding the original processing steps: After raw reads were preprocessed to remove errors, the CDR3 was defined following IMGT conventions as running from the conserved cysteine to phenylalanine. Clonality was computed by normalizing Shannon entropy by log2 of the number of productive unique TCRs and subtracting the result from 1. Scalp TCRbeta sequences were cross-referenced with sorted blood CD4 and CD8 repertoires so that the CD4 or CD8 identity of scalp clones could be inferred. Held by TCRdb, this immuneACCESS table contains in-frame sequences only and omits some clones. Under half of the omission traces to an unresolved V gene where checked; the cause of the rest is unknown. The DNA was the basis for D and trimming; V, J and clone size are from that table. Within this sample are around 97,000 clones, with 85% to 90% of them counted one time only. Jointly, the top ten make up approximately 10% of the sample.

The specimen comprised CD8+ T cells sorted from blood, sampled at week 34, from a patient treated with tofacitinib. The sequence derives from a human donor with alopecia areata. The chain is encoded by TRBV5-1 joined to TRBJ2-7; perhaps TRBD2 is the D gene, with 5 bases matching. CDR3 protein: CASSLKDGTYEQYF. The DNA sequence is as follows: TGCGCCAGCAGCTTGAAGGACGGGACCTACGAGCAGTACTTC.